One sample yielded the 25 T cell receptor beta chains listed below, sequenced in a study of cytomegalovirus exposure and HLA in healthy donors. The PCR ran on 60 Vbeta and 13 Jbeta primers. Only in-frame clones appear in the TCRdb table, and some are missing; sequencing was by immunoSEQ multiplex PCR. This sample carries about 200,000 clones, 86% of them seen once, and the ten largest clones take 0.25% to 0.4%. The specimen sequenced was PBMCs. These receptor sequences come from a woman aged 25 to 45 in good health and CMV-seronegative.

The chain combines TRBV30 with TRBJ1-3; D is uncertain. The CDR3 sequence is 14 residues long. The germline CDR1 and CDR2 sequences are GTSNPN and SVGIG (reference sequence). The V and J ends lost 1 base and 0 bases respectively, with 7 bases between them. The CDR3: CAWSDGLSGNTIYF. CDR3 DNA sequence: TGTGCCTGGAGTGACGGACTCTCTGGAAACACCATATATTTT. The whole variable domain, filled in from reference TRBV30 and TRBJ1-3, reads SQTIHQWPATLVQPVGSPLSLECTVEGTSNPNLYWYRQAAGRGLQLLFYSVGIGQISSEVPQNLSASRPQDRQFILSSKKLLLSDSGFYLCAWSDGLSGNTIYFGEGSWLTVV.

This clone was detected only once. The V and J genes are TRBV6-1 and TRBJ2-1; 11 bases align to TRBD2. The ends lost 3 bases at V and 3 bases at J; junction bases unmatched: 4. The CDR3 loop spans 16 amino acids. Germline V CDR1 and CDR2: MNHNS, SASEGT. In DNA, the CDR3 is TGTGCCAGCAGTGATGGGACTAGCGGCCTCTACAATGAGCAGTTCTTC. Amino acids: CASSDGTSGLYNEQFF.

The rearrangement joins TRBV19 to TRBJ2-5; TRBD1 might be the D (5 bases). The DNA end lines up better with TRBJ2-7; the J call may be wrong. Germline CDR1 LNHDA, CDR2 SQIVND (reference sequence). The CDR3 is 14 amino acids. CDR3 loop: CASSILMGPYEQYF. DNA of the CDR3: TGTGCCAGTAGTATTCTTATGGGGCCTTACGAGCAGTACTTC.

The chain is built from TRBV27 and TRBJ1-4; TRBD1 agrees at 9 bases. V lost 6 bases and J lost 3; bases outside the gene matches: 2. Germline V gene lookup returns CDR1 MNHEY and CDR2 SMNVEV (reference sequence). The CDR3 consists of 14 residues. DNA for the CDR3: TGTGCCAGCAGCCGACAGGGGGCTAATGAAAAACTGTTTTTT. Amino acids: CASSRQGANEKLFF.

The J gene is TRBJ1-1, the V gene TRBV7-8, with 10 bases matching TRBD1. This CDR3 has 13 residues. From germline, CDR1 is SGHVS and CDR2 FQNEAQ. The J segment lost 7 bases and the V segment lost 5 bases, leaving 4 bases of the junction unmatched. CDR3 loop: CASSPDRGIEAFF. The DNA of the CDR3 is TGTGCCAGCAGCCCGGACAGGGGGATTGAAGCTTTCTTT.

This chain links TRBV9 with TRBJ2-2, with D possibly matching TRBD1 (6 bases). Germline CDR1 is SGDLS and CDR2 is YYNGEE. V gave up 3 bases and J gave up 6 bases, with 9 bases separating them. CDR3 length equals 13 residues. CDR3: CASSARTAGELFF. The CDR3 DNA follows: TGTGCCAGCAGCGCCCGGACAGCCGGGGAGCTGTTTTTT.

This sequence joins TRBV11-2 and TRBJ2-2; 7 positions match TRBD2. Per the germline V gene, CDR1 is SGHAT and CDR2 is FQNNGV. V gave up 1 base and J gave up 3 bases; unmatched junction bases: 8. This CDR3 spans 17 amino acids. In DNA, the CDR3 is TGTGCCAGCAGCTTAGGGGTAGCGGGTTGGGACACCGGGGAGCTGTTTTTT. This sequence encodes CASSLGVAGWDTGELFF.

The chain carries TRBV28 and TRBJ2-1; tentative D call: TRBD2 (5 bases). V was trimmed by 5 bases and J by 5 bases, leaving 13 bases between them. The V gene's germline CDR1 is MDHEN and CDR2 SYDVKM. This CDR3 contains 14 residues. CDR3 residues: CASSPPGINNEQFF. For the CDR3, the DNA is TGTGCCAGCAGTCCCCCCGGGATCAACAATGAGCAGTTCTTC.

The DNA for the CDR3 is TGTGCCAGTAGGGCTAGCGGGGCCTTAGGGACCCAGTACTTC. This gives the protein CASRASGALGTQYF. V gene TRBV19 combines with J gene TRBJ2-5; 9 bases line up with TRBD2. CDR1 is LNHDA, CDR2 SQIVND, per germline (reference sequence). V lost 6 bases and J lost 7; bases outside the gene matches: 9. The CDR3 covers 14 residues.

The rearrangement links TRBV7-8 to TRBJ2-3, with 9 bases fitting TRBD1. Germline CDR1 SGHVS, CDR2 FQNEAQ. Trimming removed 6 bases from V and 6 bases from J; junction bases left unmatched: 7. There are 14 residues in the CDR3. The CDR3 DNA is TGTGCCAGCAGACTAACAGGGGGCTGGGATACGCAGTATTTT. Its translation: CASRLTGGWDTQYF.

This rearrangement joins TRBV7-9 to TRBJ2-5; 7 nucleotides agree with TRBD2. Germline CDR1 is SEHNR and CDR2 is FQNEAQ (reference sequence). V dropped 4 bases and J dropped 1; count of bases not matched to a gene: 6. The CDR3 is 15 residues long. The CDR3 DNA follows: TGTGCCAGCAGCTCAACCACTAGCGCCCAAGAGACCCAGTACTTC. It translates to CASSSTTSAQETQYF.

Comments on this clone: One end of the junction is discordant with germline, which a read error may explain. The rearrangement uses TRBV29-1 and TRBJ1-2, with D possibly being TRBD1 (5 bases). In germline, CDR1 is SQVTM, CDR2 ANQGSEA. The CDR3 covers 12 residues. The CDR3 DNA is TGCAGCGTAGAAGACAGTAACTATGGCTACACCTTC. Translation: CSVEDSNYGYTF.

The gene calls are TRBV7-9 and TRBJ1-4, with no clear D. V gave up 1 base and J gave up 6 bases, with 6 bases separating them. Germline V gene data show CDR1 as SEHNR and CDR2 as FQNEAQ (reference sequence). The CDR3 length is 13 residues. As DNA, the CDR3 is TGTGCCAGCAGCTTAGTTGGAGATGAAAAACTGTTTTTT. Translating it yields CASSLVGDEKLFF.

This clone was detected once. V and J are TRBV4-1 and TRBJ2-7; 12 positions agree with TRBD2. The V gene end was trimmed by 4 bases and the J gene end by 2 bases; junction bases not matched to a gene: 6. In germline, CDR1 is MGHRA, CDR2 YSYEKL. The CDR3 contains 16 residues. The CDR3 here is CASSLRSSGGAYEQYF. In DNA, the CDR3 is TGCGCCAGCAGCCTCCGATCTAGCGGGGGGGCCTACGAGCAGTACTTC.

The chain joins TRBV6-1 to TRBJ1-5, with 7 nucleotides matching TRBD1. Germline V gene data show CDR1 as MNHNS and CDR2 as SASEGT. Trimming cost V 3 bases and J 7 bases; bases outside gene matches: 6. CDR3 length: 14 amino acids. The CDR3, as DNA: TGTGCCAGCAGTGAGAACAGGGGTTTACAGCCCCAGCATTTT. Translation: CASSENRGLQPQHF.

This clone has a single count. This chain connects TRBV11-2 to TRBJ2-5, with a possible D match to TRBD2 (5 bases). Germline V gives CDR1 SGHAT, CDR2 FQNNGV. Trimming removed 4 bases at V and 5 bases at J, with 23 bases between. The CDR3 totals 17 residues. CDR3 coding DNA: TGTGCCAGCAGCTCCCATAGAGGATCCGTGAGAGGGGAGACCCAGTACTTC. Residues: CASSSHRGSVRGETQYF.

The gene calls are TRBV29-1 and TRBJ1-1, with TRBD1 matching over 8 bases. Germline V gene lookup returns CDR1 SQVTM and CDR2 ANQGSEA. The V and J ends lost 4 bases and 5 bases, in that order; junction bases with no gene match: 15. The CDR3 runs to 16 residues. As DNA, the CDR3 is TGCAGCGTTGGACAACCACGTGGACAGGGACGTACTGAAGCTTTCTTT. The encoded protein is CSVGQPRGQGRTEAFF.

This sequence joins TRBV7-3 and TRBJ1-6; 7 bases fit TRBD1. The CDR3 length is 15 residues. Germline trimming cut 5 bases from V and 8 bases from J; bases unmatched to any gene: 9. The germline V gene encodes CDR1 SGHTA and CDR2 FQGTGA. The CDR3 spells CASSPTGAADSPLHF. The CDR3, as DNA: TGTGCCAGCAGCCCAACAGGGGCCGCGGATTCACCCCTCCACTTT.

This clone has a single count. The chain carries TRBV27 and TRBJ1-4, with D uncertain. Trimming pared 4 bases from V and 8 bases from J, leaving 14 bases between. Germline V gives CDR1 MNHEY, CDR2 SMNVEV (reference sequence). This CDR3 contains 14 residues. This CDR3 reads CASSSSLYREKLFF. The CDR3 DNA follows: TGTGCCAGCAGTTCATCTTTATACCGGGAAAAACTGTTTTTT.

The chain combines TRBV7-2 with TRBJ2-3; D uncertain. The CDR3 length is 13 residues. The germline CDR1 and CDR2 sequences are SGHTA and FQGNSA. Between the trimmed V and J ends, which lost 4 bases and 8 bases, there was a span of 13 bases. The CDR3 sequence: CASSSVALATQYF. The CDR3, as DNA: TGTGCCAGCAGCTCTGTCGCCTTGGCTACGCAGTATTTT.

The chain recombines TRBV28 with TRBJ1-1; D unclear. Trimming left V 4 bases short and J 1 base short, with 10 bases between. Per germline, CDR1 MDHEN and CDR2 SYDVKM. The CDR3 totals 14 residues. The CDR3 loop reads CASSYPAGNTEAFF. The CDR3 coding sequence is TGTGCCAGCAGTTACCCTGCGGGGAACACTGAAGCTTTCTTT. Using reference TRBV28 and TRBJ1-1 for the parts outside the CDR3, the full variable domain is DVKVTQSSRYLVKRTGEKVFLECVQDMDHENMFWYRQDPGLGLRLIYFSYDVKMKEKGDIPEGYSVSREKKERFSLILESASTNQTSMYLCASSYPAGNTEAFFGQGTRLTVV.

The chain employs TRBV15 and TRBJ1-5; no firm D call. The CDR3 covers 15 residues. The germline V gene encodes CDR1 LNHNV and CDR2 YYDKDF (reference sequence). V was cut by 0 bases and J by 6 bases, with 12 bases left in between. The CDR3: CATSRDPGSRQPQHF. CDR3 nucleotide sequence: TGTGCCACCAGCAGAGATCCGGGGTCCCGTCAGCCCCAGCATTTT.

The chain is built from TRBV6-6 and TRBJ2-7, with D possibly being TRBD2 (6 bases). Germline loops: CDR1 MNHNY, CDR2 SVGAGI (reference sequence). Trimming left V 1 base short and J 6 bases short, with 13 bases between. There are 14 residues in the CDR3. The CDR3 spells CASSYWDSPGEQYF. The CDR3, as DNA: TGTGCCAGCAGTTACTGGGACTCCCCGGGCGAGCAGTACTTC.

The chain joins TRBV5-1 to TRBJ2-1, with 7 bases that match TRBD1. The CDR3 extends over 13 amino acids. Germline CDR1 reads SGHRS; CDR2 reads YFSETQ. The V and J ends lost 3 bases and 7 bases, in that order; junction bases with no gene match: 4. The CDR3 bases are TGCGCCAGCAGCTCTCAGGGGGAGAATGAGCAGTTCTTC. Amino acids: CASSSQGENEQFF.

The CDR3 spells CASSKGQLEQETQYF. In nucleotides, the CDR3 is TGCGCCAGCAGCAAAGGACAGCTCGAGCAAGAGACCCAGTACTTC. The chain joins TRBV10-2 to TRBJ2-5, with TRBD1 as a possible D gene (6 bases). V was clipped by 6 bases and J by 2 bases, with 16 bases between them. Germline assignment: CDR1 WSHSY and CDR2 SAAADI. This CDR3 is built from 15 residues.